This T cell receptor (beta chain) is from a study of cytomegalovirus exposure and HLA in healthy donors. Study conclusions and caveats: It was confirmed in vitro that a few of the CMV-associated chains were specific for CMV antigens. Most subjects had HLA-A and HLA-B alleles reportedly predicted accurately by TCR beta sequences. Most of the TCR beta V segments (in an earlier analysis) were productive either about 87% or about 30% of the time.

13 Jbeta primers and 60 Vbeta primers were used for the PCR. In the study's own analysis: Later, an analysis found some 80 million unique TCR beta chains, and 8.5 million to 14 million of these were shared. Method: immunoSEQ multiplex PCR; TCRdb's copy keeps in-frame clones and lacks some. V and J calls and clone size are given by that table; D and trimming were obtained from the DNA. The data contain approximately 170,000 clones, 70% to 75% of them singletons. In regard to this clone: What it recognizes is unknown.

The CDR3 length is 14 residues. CDR1 is GTSNPN, CDR2 SVGIG, per germline (reference sequence). J lost 0 bases, V lost 4 bases, and 3 bases had no gene match. The material sequenced was PBMCs. This TCR was recovered from a young man in good health and CMV-seropositive. The chain carries TRBV30 and TRBJ2-1, with 7 positions matching TRBD2. Here the CDR3 DNA reads TGTGCCTGGACGGGGGGTAGCTCCTACAATGAGCAGTTCTTC. This gives the protein CAWTGGSSYNEQFF.